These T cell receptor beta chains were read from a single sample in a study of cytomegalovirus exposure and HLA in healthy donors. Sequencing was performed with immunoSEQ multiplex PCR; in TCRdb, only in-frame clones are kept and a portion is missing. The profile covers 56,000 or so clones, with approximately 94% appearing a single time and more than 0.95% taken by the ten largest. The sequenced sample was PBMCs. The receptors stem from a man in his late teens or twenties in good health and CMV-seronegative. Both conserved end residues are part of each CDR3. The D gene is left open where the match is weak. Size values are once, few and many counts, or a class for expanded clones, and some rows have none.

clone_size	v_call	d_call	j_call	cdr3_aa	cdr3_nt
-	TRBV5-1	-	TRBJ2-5	CASSLIVRGETQYF	TGCGCCAGCAGCTTGATAGTCAGAGGAGAGACCCAGTACTTC
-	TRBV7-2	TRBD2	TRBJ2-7	CASSRRAGGNYEQYF	TGTGCCAGCAGTCGAAGAGCGGGAGGTAACTACGAGCAGTACTTC
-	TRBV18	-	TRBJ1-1	CASSPARATEAFF	TGTGCCAGCTCACCAGCCAGGGCCACTGAAGCTTTCTTT
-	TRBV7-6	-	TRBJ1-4	CASSLAAGPNEKLFF	TGTGCCAGCAGTTTAGCAGCGGGGCCTAATGAAAAACTGTTTTTT
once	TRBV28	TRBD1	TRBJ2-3	CASSSDRGGDTQYF	TGTGCCAGCAGTTCGGACAGGGGTGGGGATACGCAGTATTTT
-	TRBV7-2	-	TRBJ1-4	CASSATTATNEKLFF	TGTGCCAGCAGCGCTACGACAGCAACTAATGAAAAACTGTTTTTT
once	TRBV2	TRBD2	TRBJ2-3	CASTRQRLAGRSTDTQYF	TGTGCCAGCACCAGACAGCGACTAGCGGGACGTAGCACAGATACGCAGTATTTT
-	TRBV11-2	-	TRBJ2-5	CASSFGGTTQYF	TGTGCCAGCAGCTTCGGAGGGACGACCCAGTACTTC
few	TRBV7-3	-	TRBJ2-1	CASSLTRVAYNEQFF	TGTGCCAGCAGCTTAACACGGGTGGCCTACAATGAGCAGTTCTTC
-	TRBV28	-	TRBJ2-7	CASSLTPGEDYEQYF	TGTGCCAGCAGCCTTACCCCGGGAGAAGACTACGAGCAGTACTTC
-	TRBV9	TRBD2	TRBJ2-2	CASSVAGGGPPNTGELFF	TGTGCCAGCAGCGTTGCGGGAGGGGGCCCCCCGAACACCGGGGAGCTGTTTTTT
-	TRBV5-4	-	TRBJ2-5	CASSLVTRAQETQYF	TGTGCCAGCAGCTTGGTAACCCGAGCACAAGAGACCCAGTACTTC
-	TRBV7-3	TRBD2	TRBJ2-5	CASSLTSAGGPQTQYF	TGTGCCAGCAGCTTAACGTCAGCGGGAGGGCCGCAGACCCAGTACTTC
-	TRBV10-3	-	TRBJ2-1	CAISESTRTRFYNEQFF	TGTGCCATCAGTGAGTCGACTCGGACTCGATTCTACAATGAGCAGTTCTTC
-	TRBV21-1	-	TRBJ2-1	CASIKEELAAYNEQFF	TGTGCCAGCATCAAGGAGGAACTAGCGGCCTACAATGAGCAGTTCTTC
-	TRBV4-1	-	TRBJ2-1	CASSQERLSYNEQFF	TGCGCCAGCAGCCAAGAGCGGCTCTCCTACAATGAGCAGTTCTTC
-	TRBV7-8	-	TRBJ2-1	CASSALEAGRLIF	TGTGCCAGCAGCGCCCTTGAGGCGGGAAGGTTGATCTTC
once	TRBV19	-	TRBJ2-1	CASSKSSYNEQFF	TGTGCCAGTAGCAAGAGCTCCTACAATGAGCAGTTCTTC
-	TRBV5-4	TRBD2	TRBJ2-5	CASSLASGGVQETQYF	TGTGCCAGCAGCTTGGCTAGCGGGGGGGTCCAAGAGACCCAGTACTTC